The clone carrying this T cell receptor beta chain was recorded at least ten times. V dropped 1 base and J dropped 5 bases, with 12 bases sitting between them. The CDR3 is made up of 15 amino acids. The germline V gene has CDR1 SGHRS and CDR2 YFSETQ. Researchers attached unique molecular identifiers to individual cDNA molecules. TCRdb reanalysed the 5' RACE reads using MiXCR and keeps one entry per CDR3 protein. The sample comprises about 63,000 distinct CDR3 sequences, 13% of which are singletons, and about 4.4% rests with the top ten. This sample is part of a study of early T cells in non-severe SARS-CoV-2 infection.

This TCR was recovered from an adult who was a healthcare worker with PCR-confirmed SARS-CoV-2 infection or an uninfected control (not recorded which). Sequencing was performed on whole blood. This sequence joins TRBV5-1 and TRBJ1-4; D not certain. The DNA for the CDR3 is TGCGCCAGCAGCTTGCGGCAGCCCCTCAATGAAAAACTGTTTTTT. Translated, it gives CASSLRQPLNEKLFF. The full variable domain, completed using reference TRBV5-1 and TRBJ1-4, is KAGVTQTPRYLIKTRGQQVTLSCSPISGHRSVSWYQQTPGQGLQFLFEYFSETQRNKGNFPGRFSGRQFSNSRSEMNVSTLELGDSALYLCASSLRQPLNEKLFFGSGTQLSVL.